This T cell receptor beta chain was identified in a study of T cell responses to AZD1222 COVID-19 vaccine (dated by TCRdb to 2020 to 2022). Notes on the research overall: AZD1222 recipients with second doses at about 4 weeks or about 12 weeks were pooled, because spike-specific TCR depth and breadth did not differ between schedules. TCR sequencing was performed for 230 to 250 trial participants, of whom about 200 were given two doses of AZD1222 and some 26 were given two doses of MenACWY control vaccine. Trial participants were enrolled by age into 18-55, 56-69 and 70-plus year subgroups, with approximately 160, 26 and 62 TCR-sequenced participants respectively.

V is cut back by 4 bases and J by 0 bases, with 9 bases in the junction unmatched. The germline V gene specifies MGHRA as CDR1 and YSYEKL as CDR2. From the cysteine through the phenylalanine, the CDR3 covers 17 amino acids. Here the CDR3 DNA is all that survives: 51 bases in frame from base 1. Only a few counts were recorded for this clone. Its antigen is unknown. No qualities accompany the bases; no much larger clone lies one base away. The study at large found these results: No day 14 peak-response samples were available, so repertoires were characterized only after the peak T cell response. Conclusions about previously exposed vaccinees were limited because only a handful of AZD1222 recipients were SARS-CoV-2 seropositive at baseline. The 56-69-year group was small, and its depth increase did not reach significance, likely because of low power. CD4 TCRs associated with the vaccine covered the entire spike protein, and the dominant responses were in regions 160-218 and 743-854. Reportedly, almost half of the unique spike-specific TCRs recognized epitopes lying outside the regions that are mutated in the B.1.351 and B.1.1.7 variants. Participants were mostly white British, with more females than males. The authors suggested clonal diversity may have been underestimated. A significant rise in spike-specific TCR breadth and depth was observed after two AZD1222 doses relative to day 0 and relative to MenACWY recipients.

This sample's time point label indicates: baseline before first vaccination. Vaccinee samples were obtained from the UK trials COV001 and COV002, which included a single-blind randomized controlled phase 2/3 trial of AZD1222 (ChAdOx1 nCoV-19) in healthy adults. For TCRbeta chain sequencing, PBMC samples were collected from trial participants at day 0 and at day 28 after the second dose. The CDR3 regions of human TCRbeta chains were analyzed by immunosequencing. The authors' pipeline ran thus. TCRs in the repertoires were compared against a reference library of SARS-CoV-2-specific TCRs that had been generated with the MIRA antigen-specificity platform. Breadth meant the fraction of unique TCRs that were SARS-CoV-2-associated, whereas depth meant the fraction of total T cells that were SARS-CoV-2-associated. Using the MIRA data, each spike-specific TCR was assigned both to the spike region to which the TCR was reactive and to a CD4 or CD8 class. Log10-transformed breadth and depth values were compared by one-way ANOVA with Sidak's multiple comparisons tests. The immuneACCESS repertoire file appears here via TCRdb, limited to in-frame rearrangements. These files lack a portion of the clones; in checked studies, under half of the deficit traces to unresolved V genes, and the cause of the others is not known. That table furnishes V, J and clone size, whereas the DNA furnished D and trimming. The sample table lists around 150,000 clones, roughly 94% of them with a count of one. 0.95% to 1.5% of the sample rests with the top ten.

The chain joins TRBV4-1 to TRBJ2-4; TRBD1 lines up with 7 middle nucleotides. Specimen: peripheral blood, collected on day 0 of AZD1222 vaccination. This TCR was recovered from an adult in good health. The sequenced DNA: TGCGCCAGCAGCCCCACGGGACAGATACTAGCCAAAAACATTCAGTACTTC. It encodes CASSPTGQILAKNIQYF.